The present T cell receptor (beta chain) was sequenced within a study of blood T cell repertoires in COVID-19. Study details: Samples of COVID-19 (acute and convalescent) were obtained from the United States, Italy and Spain.

Sequenced by immunoSEQ multiplex PCR; TCRdb stores in-frame clones only, minus some. The sample shows approximately 220,000 clones, 70% to 90% of them seen only once. The specimen sequenced was peripheral blood. This TCR was recovered from a man between 60 and 70 years old with acute or convalescent COVID-19.

DNA of the CDR3: TGTGCCAGCAGTACTCGACAGGGACCAACCGGGGAGCTGTTTTTT. Its protein is CASSTRQGPTGELFF. The rearrangement joins TRBV6-6 to TRBJ2-2, with TRBD1 matching over 7 bases. Germline V CDR1 and CDR2: MNHNY, SVGAGI (reference sequence). The CDR3 totals 15 residues. Trimming removed 5 bases from V and 5 bases from J; junction bases left unmatched: 8.